Below, one T cell receptor (beta chain) is given with its context. The sample originates from a study of blood T cell repertoires in COVID-19. Methods used by the authors: Using reference gene primer amplification, nucleated cell counts were estimated. Assay used: immunoSEQ multiplex PCR; TCRdb lists only in-frame clones, some missing. V and J calls and clone size follow that table, whereas D and trimming were derived from the DNA. The sample records some 150,000 clones, about nine tenths being singletons. Germline values: CDR1 SGHNT, CDR2 YYREEE (reference sequence). The CDR3 extends over 15 amino acids. V shed 4 bases and J shed 0 bases, with 11 bases lying between them.

The source of this sequence is a woman in her 50s with acute or convalescent COVID-19. The chain recombines TRBV5-4 with TRBJ2-1; no clear D gene. Sequenced: peripheral blood. The DNA for the CDR3 is TGTGCCAGCAGCCGAGACTGGAGCTCCTACAATGAGCAGTTCTTC. It is translated as CASSRDWSSYNEQFF. The whole variable domain, filled in from reference TRBV5-4 and TRBJ2-1, reads ETGVTQSPTHLIKTRGQQVTLRCSSQSGHNTVSWYQQALGQGPQFIFQYYREEENGRGNFPPRFSGLQFPNYSSELNVNALELDDSALYLCASSRDWSSYNEQFFGPGTRLTVL.